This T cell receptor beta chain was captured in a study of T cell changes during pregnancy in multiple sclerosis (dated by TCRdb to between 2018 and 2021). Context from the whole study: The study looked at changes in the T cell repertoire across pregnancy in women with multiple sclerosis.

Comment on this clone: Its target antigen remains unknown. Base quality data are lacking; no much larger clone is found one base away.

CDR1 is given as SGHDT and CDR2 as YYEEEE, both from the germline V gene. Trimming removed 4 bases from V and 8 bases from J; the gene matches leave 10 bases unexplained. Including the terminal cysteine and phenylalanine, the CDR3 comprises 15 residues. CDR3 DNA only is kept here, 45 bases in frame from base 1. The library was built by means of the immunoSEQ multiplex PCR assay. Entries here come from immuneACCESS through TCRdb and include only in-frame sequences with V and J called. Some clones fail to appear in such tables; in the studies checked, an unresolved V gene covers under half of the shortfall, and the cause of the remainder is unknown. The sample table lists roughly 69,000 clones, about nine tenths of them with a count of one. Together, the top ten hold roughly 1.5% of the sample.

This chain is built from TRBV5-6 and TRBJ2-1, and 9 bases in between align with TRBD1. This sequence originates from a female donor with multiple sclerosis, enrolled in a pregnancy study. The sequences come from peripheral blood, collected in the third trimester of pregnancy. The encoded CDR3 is CASSPTGTGSHEQFF. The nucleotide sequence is TGTGCCAGCAGCCCCACCGGGACAGGGTCCCATGAGCAGTTCTTC.